This TCR beta chain was sequenced during a study of CXCR3-negative and CXCR3-positive naive CD8 T cells. Study background: Some 140 million TRB reads were obtained in total, which works out to about 1.5 +/- 0.3 million per library.

For this clonotype: What it recognizes is unknown.

Looked up from germline, CDR1 is MNHEY and CDR2 is SMNVEV (reference sequence). The CDR3 extends over 16 amino acids. CD45RO-CCR7+CD27+CD95- marked naive CD8+ T cells. Points from the study as a whole: Naive cells that were CXCR3-positive had more hydrophobic TRB CDR3s (compared with CXCR3-negative naive cells). Memory CD8+ cells had much lower diversity, and both naive subsets had comparably high diversity.

Each TRB cDNA library was prepared by 5' RACE (with UMI labels). TCRdb reprocessed the 5' RACE reads, with one entry per CDR3 protein and no DNA. Its table lists 90,000 to 95,000 distinct CDR3 sequences. The clonotype originates from a human donor in good health. Some clones in this sample may be carry-over from other donors' samples. The V call is TRBV27, the J call TRBJ2-1; TCRdb names TRBD1, which stays unverified in the absence of DNA. The sequencing sample was made of naive CXCR3- CD8+ T cells from blood. Documented subset: CD45RO-CCR7+CD27+CD95- naive CD8+ T cells lacking CXCR3 (TNR3-). CDR3 loop: CASSFGQGNPYNEQFF.